The clone carrying this T cell receptor beta chain was recorded many times. The antigen remains undetermined. The CDR3 is made up of 14 amino acids. J lost 6 bases, V lost 3 bases, and 6 bases had no gene match. Beta-chain TCR CDR3 regions were amplified from RNA transcripts. The first round was an RT-PCR with HTBI primers, and the second round was a multiplex PCR. TCRdb ran MiXCR on the multiplex PCR reads and lists one entry per CDR3 protein. The sample has about 500,000 distinct CDR3 sequences; 35% to 45% are singletons. This sample was included in a study of Graves' ophthalmopathy and Graves' hyperthyroidism. General observations from the study: Detected in blood as well were most expanded thyroid clonotypes with frequency above 0.001.

The clonotype originates from an adult man with Graves' hyperthyroidism. The material sequenced was peripheral blood or thyroid tissue (not recorded which). V is TRBV12-3 or TRBV12-4 and J is TRBJ1-1, with 8 bases identical to TRBD1. As DNA, the CDR3 is TGTGCCAGCAGTTTCCCAGGGGGCACCGCTGAAGCTTTCTTT. Protein sequence: CASSFPGGTAEAFF.